One sample yielded the 5 T cell receptor beta chains listed below, sequenced in a study of T-cell reconstitution after alpha-beta-depleted transplantation in children. Unique molecular identifiers were incorporated during preparation of the TCRbeta library. TCRdb analysed the PCR reads with MiXCR anew, one entry per CDR3 protein. The data contain 500,000 to 650,000 distinct CDR3 sequences, roughly 13% of them singletons. The specimen was PBMCs, mostly from graft donor cells, collected 360 days after TCRalphabeta/CD19-depleted stem cell transplant. The receptors shown here come from a male patient aged 10 to 17 who had a stem cell transplant for acute myeloid leukemia, so the T cells may come from the graft donor.

Many counts were recorded for this clonotype. The V call is TRBV20-1, the J call TRBJ2-3, with TRBD2 matching 13 bases. Germline CDR1 and CDR2: DFQATT and SNEGSKA (reference sequence). This CDR3 is built from 15 residues. V gave up 5 bases and J gave up 8 bases; unmatched junction bases: 10. CDR3 nucleotides: TGCAGTGCTCCCCGGACTAGCGGGAGTTCGGGTACGCAGTATTTT. Amino acid sequence: CSAPRTSGSSGTQYF.

This clonotype was seen only a few times. The chain recombines TRBV4-2 with TRBJ2-7; maybe TRBD2 (6 bases). V lost 0 bases, J lost 3 bases, and 18 bases lay in between. The CDR3 length is 17 residues. The germline V gene encodes CDR1 LGHNA and CDR2 YNFKEQ. The CDR3 sequence is CASSQEGPGGNNYEQYF. CDR3 in DNA: TGTGCCAGCAGCCAAGAGGGGCCCGGCGGGAATAACTACGAGCAGTACTTC.

This clonotype came up a few times. This rearrangement joins TRBV7-8 to TRBJ2-1, with 7 bases that match TRBD2. J was trimmed by 5 bases and V by 0 bases; bases with no gene match: 4. The germline CDR1 and CDR2 sequences are SGHVS and FQNEAQ. The length of the CDR3 is 15 residues. The CDR3 region is CASSLALASNNEQFF. The CDR3 coding sequence is TGTGCCAGCAGCTTAGCACTAGCGTCGAACAATGAGCAGTTCTTC.

The rearrangement joins TRBV7-9 to TRBJ2-7, with D tentatively TRBD2 (6 bases). This CDR3 has 14 residues. The germline V and J ends were trimmed by 4 bases and 4 bases, with 14 bases remaining between them. Germline CDR1 and CDR2: SEHNR and FQNEAQ (reference sequence). The CDR3 nucleotides are TGTGCCAGCAGCTCGGGACTGTCAATGTACGAGCAGTACTTC. Translated: CASSSGLSMYEQYF.

Ten or more counts support this clonotype. This chain connects TRBV11-1 to TRBJ2-1, with 7 positions matching TRBD2. V was clipped by 5 bases and J by 4 bases; unmatched bases: 8. The CDR3 sequence is 15 residues long. Germline V gene sequence: CDR1 SGHAT, CDR2 FQDESV (reference sequence). The CDR3 sequence: CASSPGVSGYNEQFF. For the CDR3, the DNA is TGTGCCAGCAGCCCCGGGGTTAGCGGGTACAATGAGCAGTTCTTC.